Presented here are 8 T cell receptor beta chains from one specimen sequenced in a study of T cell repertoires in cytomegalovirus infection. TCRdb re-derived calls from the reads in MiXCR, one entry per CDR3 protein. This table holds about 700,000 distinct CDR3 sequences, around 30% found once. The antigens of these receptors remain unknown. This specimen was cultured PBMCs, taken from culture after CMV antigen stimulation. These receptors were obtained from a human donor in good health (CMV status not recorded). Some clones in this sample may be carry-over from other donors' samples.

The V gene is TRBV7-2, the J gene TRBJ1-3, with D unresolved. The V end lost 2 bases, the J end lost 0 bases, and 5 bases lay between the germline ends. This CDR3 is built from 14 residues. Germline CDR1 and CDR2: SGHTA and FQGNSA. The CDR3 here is CASSLQPSGNTIYF. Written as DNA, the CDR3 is TGTGCCAGCAGCTTACAACCCTCTGGAAACACCATATATTTT.

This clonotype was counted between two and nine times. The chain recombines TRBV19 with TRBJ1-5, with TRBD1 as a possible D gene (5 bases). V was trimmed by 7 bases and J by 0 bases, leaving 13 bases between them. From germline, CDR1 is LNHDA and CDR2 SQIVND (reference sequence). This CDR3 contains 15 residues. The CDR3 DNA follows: TGTGCCAGTACCCTCTGGCAGGGTAGCAATCAGCCCCAGCATTTT. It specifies CASTLWQGSNQPQHF.

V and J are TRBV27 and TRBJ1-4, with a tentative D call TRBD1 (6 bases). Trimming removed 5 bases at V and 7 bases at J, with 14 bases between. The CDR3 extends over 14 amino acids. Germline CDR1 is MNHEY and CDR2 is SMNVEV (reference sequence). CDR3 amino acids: CASSNRDDREKLFF. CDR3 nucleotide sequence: TGTGCCAGCAGTAACAGGGATGATCGTGAAAAACTGTTTTTT.

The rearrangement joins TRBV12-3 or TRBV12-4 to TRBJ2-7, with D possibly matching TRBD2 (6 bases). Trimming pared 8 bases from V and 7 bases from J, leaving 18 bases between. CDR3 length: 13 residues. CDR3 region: CASRAGNEEEQYF. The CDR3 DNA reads TGTGCCAGCCGGGCGGGAAATGAGGAGGAGCAGTACTTC.

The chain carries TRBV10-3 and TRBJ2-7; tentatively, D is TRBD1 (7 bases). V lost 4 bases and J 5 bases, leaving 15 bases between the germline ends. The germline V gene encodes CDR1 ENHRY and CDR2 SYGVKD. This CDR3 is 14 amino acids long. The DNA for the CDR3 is TGTGCCATCAGTGGGAGGGGGCCCGATGACGAGCAGTACTTC. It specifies CAISGRGPDDEQYF.

The CDR3 protein is CASSQDWGSSSYEQYF. The CDR3 DNA follows: TGCGCCAGCAGCCAAGATTGGGGATCAAGCTCCTACGAGCAGTACTTC. This chain connects TRBV4-3 to TRBJ2-7; D remains unclear. This CDR3 is 16 amino acids long. Germline CDR1 reads LGHNA; CDR2 reads YSLEER. V lost 0 bases to trimming and J lost 0 bases, with 12 bases between them.

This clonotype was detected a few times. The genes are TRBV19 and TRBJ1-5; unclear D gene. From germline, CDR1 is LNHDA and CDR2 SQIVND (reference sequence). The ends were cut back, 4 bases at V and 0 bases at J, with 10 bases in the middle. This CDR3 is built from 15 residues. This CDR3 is CASSTRTDSNQPQHF. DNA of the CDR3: TGTGCCAGTAGTACCCGGACGGATAGCAATCAGCCCCAGCATTTT.

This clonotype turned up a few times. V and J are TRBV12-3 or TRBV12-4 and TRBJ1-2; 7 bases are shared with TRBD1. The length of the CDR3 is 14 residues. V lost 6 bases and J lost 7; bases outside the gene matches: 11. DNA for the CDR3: TGTGCCAGCAGGCTGATACCAGGGGGTTCTGGCTACACCTTC. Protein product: CASRLIPGGSGYTF.